This TCR beta chain was profiled in a study of cytomegalovirus exposure and HLA in healthy donors. Despite likely unrecorded immune exposures, the donors were nominally healthy at the time of sampling. About this clone itself: Its target is unknown.

Study results and limitations: Analysis was carried out at a later point, and it linked a missense DCLRE1C variant to TCR beta V- and J-gene trimming. Later on, an analysis showed TCR association rates differing by HLA locus, with DRB1 the most and HLA-C the fewest.

13 Jbeta primers and 60 Vbeta primers were used for the PCR. Assay used: immunoSEQ multiplex PCR; TCRdb lists only in-frame clones, some missing. The data hold 250,000 to 300,000 clones, with approximately 85% observed a single time. V was shortened by 6 bases and J by 6 bases, with 15 bases between the two germline ends. Per the germline V gene, CDR1 is SNHLY and CDR2 is FYNNEI. This CDR3 is built from 13 residues. V is TRBV2 and J is TRBJ2-7, with D perhaps TRBD2 (6 bases). The sequence was obtained from a woman in her thirties or forties in good health and CMV-seropositive. Sequenced input: PBMCs. This chain's CDR3 is CASRAGEVGEQYF. As DNA, the CDR3 is TGTGCCAGCAGGGCTGGGGAGGTCGGCGAGCAGTACTTC.